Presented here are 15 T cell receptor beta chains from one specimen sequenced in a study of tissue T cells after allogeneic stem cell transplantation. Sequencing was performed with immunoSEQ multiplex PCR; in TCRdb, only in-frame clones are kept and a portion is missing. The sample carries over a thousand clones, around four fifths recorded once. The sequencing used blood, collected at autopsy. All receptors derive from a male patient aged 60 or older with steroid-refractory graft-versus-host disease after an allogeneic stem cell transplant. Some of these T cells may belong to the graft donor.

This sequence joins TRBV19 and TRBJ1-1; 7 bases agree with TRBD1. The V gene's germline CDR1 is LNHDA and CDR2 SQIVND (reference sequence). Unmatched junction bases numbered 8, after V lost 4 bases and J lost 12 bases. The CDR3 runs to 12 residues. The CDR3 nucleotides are TGTGCCAGTAGTACCTTCGGGACAGAGACTTTCTTT. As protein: CASSTFGTETFF.

CDR3 DNA: TGTGCCAGCAGCCGGCTGAACACTGAAGCTTTCTTT. Encoded protein: CASSRLNTEAFF. This chain joins TRBV7-9 and TRBJ1-1, with unresolved D. The CDR3 extends over 12 amino acids. The V and J ends lost 5 bases and 0 bases respectively, with 4 bases between them. Germline CDR1 reads SEHNR; CDR2 reads FQNEAQ (reference sequence).

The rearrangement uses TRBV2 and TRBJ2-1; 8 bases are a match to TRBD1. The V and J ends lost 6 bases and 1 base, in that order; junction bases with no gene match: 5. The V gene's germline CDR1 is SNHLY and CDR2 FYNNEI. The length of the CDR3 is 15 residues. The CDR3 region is CASRGDRRSYNEQFF. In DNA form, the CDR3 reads TGTGCCAGCAGGGGGGACAGGAGATCCTACAATGAGCAGTTCTTC. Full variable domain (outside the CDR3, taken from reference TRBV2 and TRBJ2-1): EPEVTQTPSHQVTQMGQEVILRCVPISNHLYFYWYRQILGQKVEFLVSFYNNEISEKSEIFDDQFSVERPDGSNFTLKIRSTKLEDSAMYFCASRGDRRSYNEQFFGPGTRLTVL.

CDR3 DNA: TGTGCCAGCAGCCTTGGGGGTCCCTACGAGCAGTACTTC. It yields the protein CASSLGGPYEQYF. The chain joins TRBV3-1 (or the pseudogene TRBV3-2) to TRBJ2-7, with D possibly called TRBD1 or TRBD2 (5 bases each). With 4 bases removed from V and 2 bases from J, the gap between germline ends came to 9 bases. The CDR3 is 13 residues long. In germline, CDR1 is LGHDT, CDR2 YNNKEL (reference sequence).

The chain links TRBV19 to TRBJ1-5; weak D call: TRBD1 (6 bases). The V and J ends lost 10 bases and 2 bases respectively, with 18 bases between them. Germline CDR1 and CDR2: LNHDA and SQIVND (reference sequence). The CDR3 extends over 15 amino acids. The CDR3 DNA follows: TGTGCCACCCGGCGGGGGGGGGCCCGCAATCAGCCCCAGCATTTT. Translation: CATRRGGARNQPQHF.

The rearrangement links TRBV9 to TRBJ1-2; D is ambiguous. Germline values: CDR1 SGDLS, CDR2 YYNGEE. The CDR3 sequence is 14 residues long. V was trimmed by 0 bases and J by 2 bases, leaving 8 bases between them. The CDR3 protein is CASSVVDGNYGYTF. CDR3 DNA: TGTGCCAGCAGCGTAGTGGACGGGAACTATGGCTACACCTTC. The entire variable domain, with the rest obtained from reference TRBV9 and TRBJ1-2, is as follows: DSGVTQTPKHLITATGQRVTLRCSPRSGDLSVYWYQQSLDQGLQFLIQYYNGEERAKGNILERFSAQQFPDLHSELNLSSLELGDSALYFCASSVVDGNYGYTFGSGTRLTVV.

CDR3 DNA: TGTGCCAGCAGCGTCGGACTTGGCACAGATACGCAGTATTTT. Encoded protein: CASSVGLGTDTQYF. The V gene is TRBV7-3, the J gene TRBJ2-3; possibly TRBD2 for D (5 bases). This CDR3 contains 14 residues. Germline assignment: CDR1 SGHTA and CDR2 FQGTGA. Trimming cost V 5 bases and J 1 base, with 10 bases left between them.

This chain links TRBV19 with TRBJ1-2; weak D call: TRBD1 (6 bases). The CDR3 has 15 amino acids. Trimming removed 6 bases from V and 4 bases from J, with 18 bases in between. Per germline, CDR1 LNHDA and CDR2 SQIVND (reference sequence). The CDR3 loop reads CASSSPGQISYGYTF. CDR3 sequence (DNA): TGTGCCAGTAGCTCGCCGGGACAAATTTCCTATGGCTACACCTTC. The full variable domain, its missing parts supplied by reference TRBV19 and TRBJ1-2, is DGGITQSPKYLFRKEGQNVTLSCEQNLNHDAMYWYRQDPGQGLRLIYYSQIVNDFQKGDIAEGYSVSREKKESFPLTVTSAQKNPTAFYLCASSSPGQISYGYTFGSGTRLTVV.

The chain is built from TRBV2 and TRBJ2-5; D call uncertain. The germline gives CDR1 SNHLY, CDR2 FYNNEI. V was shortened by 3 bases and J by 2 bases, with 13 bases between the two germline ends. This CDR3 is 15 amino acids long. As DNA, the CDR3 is TGTGCCAGCAGTGACCAAGTGGGGATACAAGAGACCCAGTACTTC. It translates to CASSDQVGIQETQYF.

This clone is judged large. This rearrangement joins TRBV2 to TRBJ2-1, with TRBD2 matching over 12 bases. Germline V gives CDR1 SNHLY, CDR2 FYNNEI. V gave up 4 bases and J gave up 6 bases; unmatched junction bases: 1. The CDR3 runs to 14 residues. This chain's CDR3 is CASSGTSGANEQFF. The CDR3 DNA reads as TGTGCCAGCAGTGGGACTAGCGGGGCCAATGAGCAGTTCTTC.

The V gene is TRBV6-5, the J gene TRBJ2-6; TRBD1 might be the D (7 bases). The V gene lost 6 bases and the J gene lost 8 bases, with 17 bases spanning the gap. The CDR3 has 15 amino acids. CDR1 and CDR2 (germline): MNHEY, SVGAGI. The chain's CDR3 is CASRDWRDSSNVLTF. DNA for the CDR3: TGTGCCAGCAGAGATTGGCGGGACAGCTCCAACGTCCTGACTTTC.

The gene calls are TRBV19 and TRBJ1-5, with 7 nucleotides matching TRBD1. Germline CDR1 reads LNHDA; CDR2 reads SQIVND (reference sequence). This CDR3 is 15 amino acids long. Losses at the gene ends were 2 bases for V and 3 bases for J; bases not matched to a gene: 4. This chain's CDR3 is CASSIWTGPNQPQHF. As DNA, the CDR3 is TGTGCCAGTAGTATATGGACAGGTCCCAATCAGCCCCAGCATTTT.

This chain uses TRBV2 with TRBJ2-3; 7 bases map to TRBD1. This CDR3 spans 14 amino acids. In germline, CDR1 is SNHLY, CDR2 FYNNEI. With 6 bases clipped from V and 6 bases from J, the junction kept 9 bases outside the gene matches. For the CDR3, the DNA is TGTGCCAGCAGGGAGAAGACAGGGTGGGATACGCAGTATTTT. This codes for CASREKTGWDTQYF.

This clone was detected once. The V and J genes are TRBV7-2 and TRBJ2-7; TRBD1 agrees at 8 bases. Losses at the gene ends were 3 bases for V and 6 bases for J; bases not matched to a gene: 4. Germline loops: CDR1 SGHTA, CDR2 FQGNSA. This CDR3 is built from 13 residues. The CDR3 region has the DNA TGTGCCAGCAGCTTTGCAGGGGGCGGCGAGCAGTACTTC. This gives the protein CASSFAGGGEQYF.

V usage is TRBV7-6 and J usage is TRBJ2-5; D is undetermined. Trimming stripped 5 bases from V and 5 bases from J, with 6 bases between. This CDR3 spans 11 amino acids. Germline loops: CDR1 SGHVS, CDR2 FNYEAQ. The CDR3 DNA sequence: TGTGCCAGCAGCCCCTTCGAGACCCAGTACTTC. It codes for CASSPFETQYF.